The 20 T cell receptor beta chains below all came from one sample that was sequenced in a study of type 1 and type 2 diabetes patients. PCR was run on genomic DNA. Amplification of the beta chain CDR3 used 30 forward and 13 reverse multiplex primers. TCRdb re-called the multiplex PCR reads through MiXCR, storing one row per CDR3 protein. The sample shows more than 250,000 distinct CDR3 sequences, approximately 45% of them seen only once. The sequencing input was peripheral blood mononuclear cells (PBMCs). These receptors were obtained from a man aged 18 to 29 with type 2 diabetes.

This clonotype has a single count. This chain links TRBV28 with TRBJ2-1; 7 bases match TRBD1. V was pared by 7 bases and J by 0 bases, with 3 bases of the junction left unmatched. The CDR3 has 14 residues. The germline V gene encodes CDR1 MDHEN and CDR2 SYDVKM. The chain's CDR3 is CASTGQPSYNEQFF. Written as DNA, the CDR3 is TGTGCCAGCACGGGACAGCCCTCCTACAATGAGCAGTTCTTC.

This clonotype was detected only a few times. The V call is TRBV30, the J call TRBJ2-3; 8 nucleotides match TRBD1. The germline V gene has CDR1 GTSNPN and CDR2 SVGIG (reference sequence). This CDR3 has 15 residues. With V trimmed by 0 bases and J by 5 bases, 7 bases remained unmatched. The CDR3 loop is CAWSVMQGAKDTQYF. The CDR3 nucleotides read TGTGCCTGGAGTGTAATGCAGGGGGCTAAAGATACGCAGTATTTT.

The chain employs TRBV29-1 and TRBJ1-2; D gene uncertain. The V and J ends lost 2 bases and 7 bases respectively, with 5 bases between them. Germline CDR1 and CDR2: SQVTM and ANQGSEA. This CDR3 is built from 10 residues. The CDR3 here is CSVENGGYTF. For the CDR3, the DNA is TGCAGCGTTGAAAACGGTGGCTACACCTTC.

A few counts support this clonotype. CDR3 loop: CASSFGRGYGYTF. CDR3 nucleotides: TGCGCCAGCAGCTTCGGACGGGGTTATGGCTACACCTTC. The chain couples TRBV5-1 to TRBJ1-2; D is undetermined. The CDR3 runs 13 residues. Per germline, CDR1 SGHRS and CDR2 YFSETQ. V was clipped by 2 bases and J by 5 bases, with 10 bases between them.

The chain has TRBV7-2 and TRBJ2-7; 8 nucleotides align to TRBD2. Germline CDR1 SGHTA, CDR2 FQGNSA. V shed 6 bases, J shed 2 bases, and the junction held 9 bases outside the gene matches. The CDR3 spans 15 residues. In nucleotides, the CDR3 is TGTGCCAGCAGTTTTACCGGGACTAGTACCTACGAGCAGTACTTC. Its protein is CASSFTGTSTYEQYF.

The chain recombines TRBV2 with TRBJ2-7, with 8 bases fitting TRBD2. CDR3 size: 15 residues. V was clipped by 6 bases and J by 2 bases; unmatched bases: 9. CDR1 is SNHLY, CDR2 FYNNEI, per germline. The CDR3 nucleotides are TGTGCCAGCAGCCCCGGGATAGCGGGGACCTACGAGCAGTACTTC. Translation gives CASSPGIAGTYEQYF.

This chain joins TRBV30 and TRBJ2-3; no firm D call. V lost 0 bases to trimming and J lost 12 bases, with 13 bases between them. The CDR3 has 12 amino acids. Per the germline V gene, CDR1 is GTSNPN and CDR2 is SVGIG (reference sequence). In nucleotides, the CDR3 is TGTGCCTGGAGTGTTGGTTTGACGGAACAGTATTTT. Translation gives CAWSVGLTEQYF.

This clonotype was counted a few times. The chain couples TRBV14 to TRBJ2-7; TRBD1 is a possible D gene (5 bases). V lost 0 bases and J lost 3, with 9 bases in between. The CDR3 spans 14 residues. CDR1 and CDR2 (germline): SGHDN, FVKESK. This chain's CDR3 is CASSQETVSYEQYF. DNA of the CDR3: TGTGCCAGCAGCCAAGAGACAGTTAGCTACGAGCAGTACTTC.

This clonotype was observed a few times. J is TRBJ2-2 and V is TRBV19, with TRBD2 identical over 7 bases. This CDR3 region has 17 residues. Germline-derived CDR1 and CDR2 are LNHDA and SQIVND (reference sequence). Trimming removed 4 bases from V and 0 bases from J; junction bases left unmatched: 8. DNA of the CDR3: TGTGCCAGTAGTAACCGGAAAGCGGGGACGAACACCGGGGAGCTGTTTTTT. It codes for CASSNRKAGTNTGELFF.

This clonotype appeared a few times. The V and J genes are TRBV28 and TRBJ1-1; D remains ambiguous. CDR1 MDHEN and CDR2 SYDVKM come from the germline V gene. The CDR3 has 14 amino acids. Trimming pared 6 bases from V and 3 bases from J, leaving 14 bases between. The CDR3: CASSVGVGYTEAFF. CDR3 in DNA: TGTGCCAGCAGCGTAGGAGTAGGGTACACTGAAGCTTTCTTT.

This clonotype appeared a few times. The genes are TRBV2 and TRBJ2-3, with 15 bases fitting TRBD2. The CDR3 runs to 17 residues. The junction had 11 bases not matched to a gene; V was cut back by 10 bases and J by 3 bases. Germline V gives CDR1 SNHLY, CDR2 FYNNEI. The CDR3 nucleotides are TGTGCCATTTCCGACCGGACTAGCGGGAGGGTAACAGATACGCAGTATTTT. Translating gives CAISDRTSGRVTDTQYF.

DNA for the CDR3: TGCAGTGCTAGACCTCGTACAGGGACGGTGACCTACGAGCAGTACTTC. Protein product: CSARPRTGTVTYEQYF. The genes are TRBV20-1 and TRBJ2-7, with D perhaps TRBD1 (6 bases). Germline V gene sequence: CDR1 DFQATT, CDR2 SNEGSKA (reference sequence). V lost 2 bases to trimming and J lost 2 bases, with 19 bases between them. The CDR3 covers 16 residues.

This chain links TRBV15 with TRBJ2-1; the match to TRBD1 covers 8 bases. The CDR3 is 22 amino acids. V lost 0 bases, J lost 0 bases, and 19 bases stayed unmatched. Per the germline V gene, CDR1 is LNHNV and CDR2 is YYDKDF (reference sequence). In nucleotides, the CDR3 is TGTGCCACCAGCAGAGATCCGCGCGTAGGACAGGGTGGGGGGAGCTCCTACAATGAGCAGTTCTTC. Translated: CATSRDPRVGQGGGSSYNEQFF.

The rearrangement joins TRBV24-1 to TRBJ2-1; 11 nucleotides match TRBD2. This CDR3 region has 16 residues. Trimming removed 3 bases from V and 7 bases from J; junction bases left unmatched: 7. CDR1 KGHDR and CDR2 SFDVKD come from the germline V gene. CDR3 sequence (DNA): TGTGCCACCAGTGATATCACTAGCGGGAGATTGAATGAGCAGTTCTTC. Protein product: CATSDITSGRLNEQFF.

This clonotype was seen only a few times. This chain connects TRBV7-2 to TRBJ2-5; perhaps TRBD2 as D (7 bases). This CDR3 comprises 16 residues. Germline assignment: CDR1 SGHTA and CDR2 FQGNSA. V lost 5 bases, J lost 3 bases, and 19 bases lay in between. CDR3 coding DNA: TGTGCCAGCAGCCCCCTAGGGGGGGGCCTTAAAGAGACCCAGTACTTC. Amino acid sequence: CASSPLGGGLKETQYF.

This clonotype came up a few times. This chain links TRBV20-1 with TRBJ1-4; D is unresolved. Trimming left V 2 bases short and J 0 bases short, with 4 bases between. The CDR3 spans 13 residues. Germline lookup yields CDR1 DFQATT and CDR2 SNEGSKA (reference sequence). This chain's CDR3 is CSARTTTNEKLFF. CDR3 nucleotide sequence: TGCAGTGCTAGAACCACAACTAATGAAAAACTGTTTTTT.

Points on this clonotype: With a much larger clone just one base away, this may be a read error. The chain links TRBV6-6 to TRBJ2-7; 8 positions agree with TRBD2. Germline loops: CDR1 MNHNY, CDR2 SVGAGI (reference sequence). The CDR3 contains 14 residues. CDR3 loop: CASSQGLEGNEQSF. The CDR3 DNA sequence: TGTGCCAGCAGCCAGGGACTAGAGGGCAATGAGCAGTCCTTC.

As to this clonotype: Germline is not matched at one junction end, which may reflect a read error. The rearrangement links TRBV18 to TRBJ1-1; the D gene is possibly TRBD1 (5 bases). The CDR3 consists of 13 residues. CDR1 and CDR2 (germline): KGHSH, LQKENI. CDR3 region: CASSPGQNTEALF. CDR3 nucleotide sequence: TGTGCCAGCTCACCGGGGCAGAACACTGAAGCTCTCTTT.

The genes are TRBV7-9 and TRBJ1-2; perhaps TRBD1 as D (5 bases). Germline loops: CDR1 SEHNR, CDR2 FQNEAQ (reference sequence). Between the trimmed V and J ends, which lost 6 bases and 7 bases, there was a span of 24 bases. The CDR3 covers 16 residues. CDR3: CASSLGSIRDRGGYTF. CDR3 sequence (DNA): TGTGCCAGCAGTCTAGGGTCCATCAGGGATCGGGGTGGCTACACCTTC.

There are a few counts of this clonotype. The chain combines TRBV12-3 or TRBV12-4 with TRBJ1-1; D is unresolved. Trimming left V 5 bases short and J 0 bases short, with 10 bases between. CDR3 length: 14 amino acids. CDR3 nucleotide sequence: TGTGCCAGCAGTGCGAATCGAGTGAACACTGAAGCTTTCTTT. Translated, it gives CASSANRVNTEAFF.